The clone carrying this T cell receptor (beta chain) was counted ten times or more. These data are taken from a study of regulatory T cells in long-lasting Graves disease. For the study at large: Graves' patients who were just diagnosed had used antithyroid drugs for under 3 months.

The CDR3 sequence is 13 residues long. With 7 bases removed from V and 0 bases from J, the gap between germline ends came to 10 bases. Germline CDR1 SQVTM, CDR2 ANQGSEA. Arm-PCR of CDR3 regions and iRepertoire HTBI primers were the basis on which TCR beta libraries were built. TCRdb analysed the multiplex PCR reads with MiXCR anew, one entry per CDR3 protein. This table has 620,000 or so distinct CDR3 sequences, under 20% appearing once. The time point was: newly diagnosed GD, antithyroid drugs for less than 3 months. Making the TCR library involved RNA that had been extracted from PBMCs. These data also formed part of another study, on T cells in Graves' hyperthyroidism and ophthalmopathy. This second study notes: An absence of ophthalmopathy progression within 18 months meant stable Graves' hyperthyroidism. When the TCR CDR3 underwent first-round RT-PCR, the HTBI primer set was used.

Sample: peripheral blood mononuclear cells (PBMCs), taken at new diagnosis, from a patient treated with antithyroid drugs. The clonotype comes from a woman aged 30 to 39 with Graves disease. This chain joins TRBV29-1 and TRBJ2-1; D ambiguous. The CDR3 loop reads CSGGVGSYNEQFF. For the CDR3, the DNA is TGCAGCGGCGGCGTCGGCTCCTACAATGAGCAGTTCTTC.